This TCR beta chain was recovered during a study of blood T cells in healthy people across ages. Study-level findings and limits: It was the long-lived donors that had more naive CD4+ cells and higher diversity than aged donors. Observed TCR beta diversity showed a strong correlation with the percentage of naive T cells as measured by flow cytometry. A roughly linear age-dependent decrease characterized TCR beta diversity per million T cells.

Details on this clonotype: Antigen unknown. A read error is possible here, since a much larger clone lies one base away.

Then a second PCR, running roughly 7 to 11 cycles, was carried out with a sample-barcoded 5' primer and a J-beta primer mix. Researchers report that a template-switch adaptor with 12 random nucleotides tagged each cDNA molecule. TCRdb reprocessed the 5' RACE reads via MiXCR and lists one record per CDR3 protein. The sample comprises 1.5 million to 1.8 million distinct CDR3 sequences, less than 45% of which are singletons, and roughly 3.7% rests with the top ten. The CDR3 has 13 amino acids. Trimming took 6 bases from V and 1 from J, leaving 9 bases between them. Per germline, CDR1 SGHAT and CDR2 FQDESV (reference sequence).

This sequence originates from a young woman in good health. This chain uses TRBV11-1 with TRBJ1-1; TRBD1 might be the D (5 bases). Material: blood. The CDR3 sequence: CASRSTANTEAFF. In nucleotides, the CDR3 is TGTGCCAGCAGATCGACAGCGAACACTGAAGCTTTCTTT.